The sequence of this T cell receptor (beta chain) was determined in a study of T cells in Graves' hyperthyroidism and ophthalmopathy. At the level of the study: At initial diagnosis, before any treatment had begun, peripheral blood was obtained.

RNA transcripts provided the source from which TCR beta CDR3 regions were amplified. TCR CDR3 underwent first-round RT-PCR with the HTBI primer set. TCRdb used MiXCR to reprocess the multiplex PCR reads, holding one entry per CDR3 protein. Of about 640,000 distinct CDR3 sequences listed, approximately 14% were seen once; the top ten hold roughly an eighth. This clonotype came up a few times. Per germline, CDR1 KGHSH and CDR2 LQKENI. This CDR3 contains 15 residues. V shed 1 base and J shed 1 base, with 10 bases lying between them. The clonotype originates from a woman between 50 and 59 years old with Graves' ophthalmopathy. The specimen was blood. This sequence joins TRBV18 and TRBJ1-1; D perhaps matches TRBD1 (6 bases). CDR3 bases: TGTGCCAGCTCACCACAGGGGACACCGAACACTGAAGCTTTCTTT. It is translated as CASSPQGTPNTEAFF.